The entry below describes one TCR beta chain. Clones were sequenced by immunoSEQ multiplex PCR, and TCRdb holds only the in-frame ones, with some missing. The sample includes roughly 43,000 clones, 70% to 90% of them seen just once. The record originates from a study of blood T cell repertoires in COVID-19. V was cut by 1 base and J by 3 bases, with 8 bases left in between. Germline loops: CDR1 SGHRS, CDR2 YFSETQ. CDR3 length: 13 amino acids. The chain combines TRBV5-1 with TRBJ2-7, with D perhaps TRBD1 (5 bases). The sequence was collected from a human donor in a cohort sampled during active COVID-19. The donor label of this sample is uncertain. What was sequenced was peripheral blood. CDR3 bases: TGCGCCAGCAGCTTGCGGCAGGGCTACGAGCAGTACTTC. This translates into CASSLRQGYEQYF.